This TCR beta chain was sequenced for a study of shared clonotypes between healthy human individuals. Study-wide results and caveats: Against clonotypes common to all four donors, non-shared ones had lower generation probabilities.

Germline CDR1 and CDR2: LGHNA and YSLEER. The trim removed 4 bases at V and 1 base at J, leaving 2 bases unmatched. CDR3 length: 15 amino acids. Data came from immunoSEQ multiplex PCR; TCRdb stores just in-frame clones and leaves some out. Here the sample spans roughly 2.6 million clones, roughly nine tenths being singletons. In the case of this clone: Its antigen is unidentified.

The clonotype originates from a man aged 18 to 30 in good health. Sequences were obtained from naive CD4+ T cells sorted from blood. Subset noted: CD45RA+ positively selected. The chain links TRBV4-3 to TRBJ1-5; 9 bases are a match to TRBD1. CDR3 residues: CASSRDRASNQPQHF. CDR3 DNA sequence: TGCGCCAGCAGCCGGGACAGGGCGAGCAATCAGCCCCAGCATTTT.